One and the same sample provided the 2 T cell receptor beta chains below, sequenced in a study of T cells in Graves' hyperthyroidism and ophthalmopathy. TCR beta CDR3 region amplification was performed from RNA transcripts. First-round RT-PCR targeting the TCR CDR3 was performed with the HTBI primer set. TCRdb passed the multiplex PCR reads through MiXCR, listing each CDR3 protein once. The table lists roughly 180,000 distinct CDR3 sequences, around 15% of them singletons, with 25% to 35% in the top ten. Sequenced: blood. The receptors come from a woman in her forties or fifties with Graves' hyperthyroidism.

This clonotype was detected ten times or more. The V call is TRBV7-2, the J call TRBJ1-5; no firm D call. V lost 1 base and J lost 6, with 4 bases in between. The length of the CDR3 is 12 residues. Germline V gives CDR1 SGHTA, CDR2 FQGNSA. Here the CDR3 reads CASSLGVQPQHF. The CDR3 nucleotides read TGTGCCAGCAGCTTAGGGGTTCAGCCCCAGCATTTT.

Ten or more counts support this clonotype. The chain is built from TRBV11-2 and TRBJ2-2, with D uncertain. The germline gives CDR1 SGHAT, CDR2 FQNNGV. V was clipped by 1 base and J by 5 bases, with 5 bases between them. The CDR3 consists of 13 residues. DNA of the CDR3: TGTGCCAGCAGCTTAGGGATGACCGGGGAGCTGTTTTTT. This sequence encodes CASSLGMTGELFF.